The 16 T cell receptor beta chains presented below share a single source sample, sequenced in a study of OX40 agonist ivuxolimab in advanced cancers. Assay: immunoSEQ multiplex PCR; the TCRdb copy retains only in-frame clones and omits some. The sample gives 75,000 to 100,000 clones, 90% to 95% of which show up once; 0.25% to 0.35% is in the top ten. The sequences come from CD4+ or CD8+ T cells sorted from blood, collected in a trial of the OX40 agonist ivuxolimab. These receptor sequences come from an adult with an advanced solid tumor such as melanoma, head and neck, liver or kidney cancer.

The chain uses TRBV5-5 and TRBJ2-1; D is uncertain. The CDR3 sequence is 13 residues long. Germline V gene sequence: CDR1 SGHKS, CDR2 YYEKEE (reference sequence). With 4 bases removed from V and 8 bases from J, the gap between germline ends came to 13 bases. CDR3 in DNA: TGTGCCAGCAGCCCTAGACAAGGCGATGAGCAGTTCTTC. This encodes CASSPRQGDEQFF.

The rearrangement joins TRBV4-2 to TRBJ2-3, with TRBD2 matching 15 bases. Germline-derived CDR1 and CDR2 are LGHNA and YNFKEQ. This CDR3 has 17 residues. V gave up 4 bases and J gave up 4 bases; unmatched junction bases: 6. The CDR3 loop reads CASSRGLAGGRADTQYF. In DNA, the CDR3 is TGTGCCAGCAGCCGCGGACTAGCGGGAGGGAGGGCAGATACGCAGTATTTT.

V gene TRBV7-9 combines with J gene TRBJ1-6; TRBD1 might be the D (5 bases). This CDR3 has 13 residues. The V and J ends lost 3 bases and 10 bases respectively, with 10 bases between them. CDR1 is SEHNR, CDR2 FQNEAQ, per germline (reference sequence). The chain's CDR3 is CASSLGPQSPLHF. Here the CDR3 DNA reads TGTGCCAGCAGCTTGGGACCGCAATCACCCCTCCACTTT.

The chain carries TRBV5-1 and TRBJ1-1, with D hard to call. With 4 bases removed from V and 4 bases from J, the gap between germline ends came to 14 bases. CDR1 is SGHRS and CDR2 is YFSETQ in the germline V gene. The CDR3 has 14 amino acids. In DNA, the CDR3 is TGCGCCAGCAGCCCGGAGGGAAGGGTCACTGAAGCTTTCTTT. Translation gives CASSPEGRVTEAFF.

The CDR3 is CASSSIRDRLNEQFF. The CDR3 bases are TGTGCCAGCAGCTCCATCCGGGACAGGCTCAATGAGCAGTTCTTC. This chain links TRBV7-8 with TRBJ2-1; 8 positions match TRBD1. Germline trimming cut 4 bases from V and 6 bases from J; bases unmatched to any gene: 8. The CDR3 is 15 residues long. Germline CDR1 and CDR2: SGHVS and FQNEAQ.

The sample holds a few counts of this clone. The rearrangement uses TRBV4-1 and TRBJ2-2, with 8 positions matching TRBD1. Per germline, CDR1 MGHRA and CDR2 YSYEKL. V lost 1 base and J lost 7; bases outside the gene matches: 11. The length of the CDR3 is 17 residues. CDR3 region: CASSQGPGQGKSGELFF. For the CDR3, the DNA is TGCGCCAGCAGCCAAGGGCCCGGACAGGGAAAGAGCGGGGAGCTGTTTTTT.

The V gene is TRBV7-9, the J gene TRBJ1-5, with D possibly matching TRBD1 (6 bases). CDR1 is SEHNR and CDR2 is FQNEAQ in the germline V gene (reference sequence). The V end lost 1 base, the J end lost 6 bases, and 10 bases lay between the germline ends. This CDR3 has 14 residues. The CDR3 reads CASSLEGGGQPQHF. As DNA, the CDR3 is TGTGCCAGCAGCTTAGAGGGGGGAGGTCAGCCCCAGCATTTT. Full variable domain (rest looked up from reference TRBV7-9 and TRBJ1-5): DTGVSQNPRHKITKRGQNVTFRCDPISEHNRLYWYRQTLGQGPEFLTYFQNEAQLEKSRLLSDRFSAERPKGSFSTLEIQRTEQGDSAMYLCASSLEGGGQPQHFGDGTRLSIL.

The chain is built from TRBV19 and TRBJ1-5; D gene ambiguous. CDR1 is LNHDA, CDR2 SQIVND, per germline (reference sequence). The V and J ends lost 2 bases and 7 bases respectively, with 0 bases between them. This CDR3 spans 10 amino acids. CDR3 nucleotide sequence: TGTGCCAGTAGTATACAGCCCCAGCATTTT. Its translation is CASSIQPQHF.

The rearrangement joins TRBV5-1 to TRBJ1-3; a weak D match, TRBD1 (6 bases). The germline CDR1 and CDR2 sequences are SGHRS and YFSETQ. CDR3 length equals 16 residues. V shed 4 bases and J shed 0 bases, with 14 bases lying between them. In DNA, the CDR3 is TGCGCCAGCAGCGCCGGACAGTTGAGCTCTGGAAACACCATATATTTT. It specifies CASSAGQLSSGNTIYF.

The chain couples TRBV9 to TRBJ1-4, with a weak D call TRBD1 (5 bases). Between the trimmed V and J ends, which lost 0 bases and 2 bases, there was a span of 8 bases. The CDR3 length is 15 residues. CDR1 SGDLS and CDR2 YYNGEE come from the germline V gene. The CDR3: CASSVAGGTNEKLFF. CDR3 sequence (DNA): TGTGCCAGCAGCGTAGCCGGGGGGACTAATGAAAAACTGTTTTTT.

V usage is TRBV5-1 and J usage is TRBJ2-3, with 9 bases matching TRBD2. Germline CDR1 reads SGHRS; CDR2 reads YFSETQ. V dropped 1 base and J dropped 4; count of bases not matched to a gene: 13. This CDR3 is built from 18 residues. This CDR3 is CASSLYPRREGRADTQYF. The CDR3 DNA reads TGCGCCAGCAGCTTGTACCCGAGGCGGGAGGGTAGAGCAGATACGCAGTATTTT.

This CDR3 is CASSLQGKPKNIQYF. Here the CDR3 DNA reads TGTGCCAGCAGTCTCCAGGGTAAACCCAAAAACATTCAGTACTTC. The genes are TRBV2 and TRBJ2-4, with D possibly being TRBD1 (5 bases). This CDR3 region has 15 residues. V was pared by 5 bases and J by 2 bases, with 13 bases between. The germline V gene has CDR1 SNHLY and CDR2 FYNNEI.

The chain is built from TRBV28 and TRBJ2-7, with 14 nucleotides matching TRBD2. The CDR3 length is 18 residues. With V trimmed by 6 bases and J by 4 bases, 14 bases remained unmatched. Germline loops: CDR1 MDHEN, CDR2 SYDVKM. CDR3 in DNA: TGTGCCAGCAGCCGACCTGCTCGACTAGCGGGAGGGCGGTACGAGCAGTACTTC. Amino acid sequence: CASSRPARLAGGRYEQYF.

V usage is TRBV5-8 and J usage is TRBJ2-7; the match to TRBD2 covers 13 bases. The length of the CDR3 is 17 residues. V shed 3 bases and J 3 bases; nucleotides not matched to a gene: 9. Germline CDR1 is SGHTS and CDR2 is YDEGEE. The CDR3 sequence is CASSSRLAGGSFYEQYF. The CDR3, as DNA: TGTGCCAGCAGCTCCCGACTAGCGGGAGGATCTTTCTACGAGCAGTACTTC.

Only one count was recorded for this clone. This chain joins TRBV28 and TRBJ2-1; D remains ambiguous. The CDR3 contains 13 residues. From germline, CDR1 is MDHEN and CDR2 SYDVKM. The V gene lost 5 bases and the J gene lost 5 bases, with 10 bases spanning the gap. The CDR3 nucleotides read TGTGCCAGCAGTCTCCCTCAAGACAATGAGCAGTTCTTC. It specifies CASSLPQDNEQFF. Combining the CDR3 with reference TRBV28 and TRBJ2-1 gives the whole variable domain DVKVTQSSRYLVKRTGEKVFLECVQDMDHENMFWYRQDPGLGLRLIYFSYDVKMKEKGDIPEGYSVSREKKERFSLILESASTNQTSMYLCASSLPQDNEQFFGPGTRLTVL.

The gene calls are TRBV7-2 and TRBJ2-2, with D unclear. V was trimmed by 1 base and J by 2 bases, leaving 11 bases between them. This CDR3 spans 16 amino acids. Germline CDR1 SGHTA, CDR2 FQGNSA. Here the CDR3 DNA reads TGTGCCAGCAGCTTAGGCGGCACCTTCAACACCGGGGAGCTGTTTTTT. Protein product: CASSLGGTFNTGELFF. The variable domain in full, completed from reference TRBV7-2 and TRBJ2-2, reads GAGVSQSPSNKVTEKGKDVELRCDPISGHTALYWYRQSLGQGLEFLIYFQGNSAPDKSGLPSDRFSAERTGGSVSTLTIQRTQQEDSAVYLCASSLGGTFNTGELFFGEGSRLTVL.